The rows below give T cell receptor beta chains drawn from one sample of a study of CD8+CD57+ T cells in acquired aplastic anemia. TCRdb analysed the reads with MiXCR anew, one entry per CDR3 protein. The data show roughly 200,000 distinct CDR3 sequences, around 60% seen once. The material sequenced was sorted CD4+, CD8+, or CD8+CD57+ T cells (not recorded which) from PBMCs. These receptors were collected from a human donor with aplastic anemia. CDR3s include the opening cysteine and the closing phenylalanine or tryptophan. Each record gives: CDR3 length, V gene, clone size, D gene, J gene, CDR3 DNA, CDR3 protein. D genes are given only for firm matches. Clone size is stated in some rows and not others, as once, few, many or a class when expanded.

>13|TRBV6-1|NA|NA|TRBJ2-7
TGTGCCAGCAGTGAAACTCGACTCCGCGAGCAGTACTTC
CASSETRLREQYF
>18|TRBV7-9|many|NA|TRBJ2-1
TGTGCCAGCAGCTTAACAGTACGCGGGCCGACCATCCACAATGAGCAGTTCTTC
CASSLTVRGPTIHNEQFF
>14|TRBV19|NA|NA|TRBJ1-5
TGTGCCAGTAGTATAGTATGGGAAAATCAGCCCCAGCATTTT
CASSIVWENQPQHF
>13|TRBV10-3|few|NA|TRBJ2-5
TGTGCCATCAGTGAGTCTTTCGGAGAGACCCAGTACTTC
CAISESFGETQYF
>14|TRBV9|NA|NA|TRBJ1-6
TGTGCCAGCAGCGTAGCTCGGGCCAATTCACCCCTCCACTTT
CASSVARANSPLHF
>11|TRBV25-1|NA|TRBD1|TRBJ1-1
TGTGCCAGCAGTGCAGGGGGCCGCGCTTTCTTT
CASSAGGRAFF
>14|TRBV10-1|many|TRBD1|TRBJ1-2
TGCGCCAGCAGTGAGGGAGGGGGCGTTGATGGCTACACCTTC
CASSEGGGVDGYTF
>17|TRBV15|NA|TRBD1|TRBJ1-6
TGTGCCACCAGCAGGGAAGTGGCAGGGGGCCGTTATCCACCCCTCCACTTT
CATSREVAGGRYPPLHF
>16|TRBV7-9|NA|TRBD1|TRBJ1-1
TGTGCCAGCAGCTTATTTGTGGGACAGGTGGACACTGAAGCTTTCTTT
CASSLFVGQVDTEAFF
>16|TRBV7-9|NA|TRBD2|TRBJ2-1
TGTGCCAGCAGCTTAGGGGGACTAGCCCAATACAATGAGCAGTTCTTC
CASSLGGLAQYNEQFF
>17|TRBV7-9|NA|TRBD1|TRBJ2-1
TGTGCCAGCAGCTTAGAGACCGGGACAGGGGGCAGGTATGAGCAGTTCTTC
CASSLETGTGGRYEQFF
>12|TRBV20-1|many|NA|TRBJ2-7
TGCAGTGCTCGGGACGTTTTCTACGAGCAGTACTTC
CSARDVFYEQYF
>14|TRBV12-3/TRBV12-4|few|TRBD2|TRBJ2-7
TGTGCCAGCAGGTCGTTTAGCGGGAATAGTGAGCAGTACTTC
CASRSFSGNSEQYF
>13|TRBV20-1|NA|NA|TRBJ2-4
TGCAGTGCTAGAGATCGGTTACGGGACATTCAGTACTTC
CSARDRLRDIQYF
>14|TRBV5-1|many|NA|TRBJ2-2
TGCGCCAGCAGCACGACAGAGAACACCGGGGAGCTGTTTTTT
CASSTTENTGELFF
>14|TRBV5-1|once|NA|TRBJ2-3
TGCGCCAGCAGCAATGGGACATGCTCCTATACGCAGTATTTT
CASSNGTCSYTQYF
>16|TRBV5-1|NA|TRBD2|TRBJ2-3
TGCGCCAGCAGCCCCCGACTGGCGGGGGGACTTGATACGCAGTATTTT
CASSPRLAGGLDTQYF
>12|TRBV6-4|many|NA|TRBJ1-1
TGTGCCAGCAGTGACGGGGGAGGTGAAGCTTTCTTT
CASSDGGGEAFF
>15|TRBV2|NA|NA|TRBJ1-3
TGTGCCAGCAGGGAGGAGCAGGGCAGGTGGAACACCATATATTTT
CASREEQGRWNTIYF
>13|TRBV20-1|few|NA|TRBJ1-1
TGCAGTGCCACCGGAGACATGAACACTGAAGCTTTCTTT
CSATGDMNTEAFF
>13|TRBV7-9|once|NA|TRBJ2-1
TGTGCCAGCGGGGGGCGGACCTACAATGAGCAGTTCTTC
CASGGRTYNEQFF
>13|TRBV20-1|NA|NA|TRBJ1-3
TGCAGTGCTAGAGAAGGGTTCGGAAACACCATATATTTT
CSAREGFGNTIYF
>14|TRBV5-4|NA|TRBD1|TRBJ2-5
TGTGCCAGCAGCTACACAGGGGGCTTGGAGACCCAGTACTTC
CASSYTGGLETQYF
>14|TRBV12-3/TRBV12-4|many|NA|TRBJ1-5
TGTGCCAGCAGTTTGAGCATGGGCAATCAGCCCCAGCATTTT
CASSLSMGNQPQHF
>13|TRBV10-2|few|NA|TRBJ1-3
TGCGCCAGCAGTGAGTCAGGGGGAAACACCATATATTTT
CASSESGGNTIYF
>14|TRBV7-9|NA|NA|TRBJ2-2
TGTGCCAGCAGCTCTTGGCGGAACACCGGGGAGCTGTTTTTT
CASSSWRNTGELFF
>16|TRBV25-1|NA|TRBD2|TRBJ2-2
TGTGCCAGCCAAAAGCGGGGGGCCGCGAACACCGGGGAGCTGTTTTTT
CASQKRGAANTGELFF
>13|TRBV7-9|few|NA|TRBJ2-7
TGTGCCAGCAGCTTAGGTGCAAACTACGAGCAGTACTTC
CASSLGANYEQYF
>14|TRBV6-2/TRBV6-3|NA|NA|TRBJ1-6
TGTGCCAGCAGTTCCCTAGGGAGCGATTCACCCCTCCACTTT
CASSSLGSDSPLHF
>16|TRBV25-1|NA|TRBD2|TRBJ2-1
TGTGCCAGCAGTACTATTAGCGGGGGGCCACGGAATGAGCAGTTCTTC
CASSTISGGPRNEQFF
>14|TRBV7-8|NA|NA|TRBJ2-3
TGTGCCAGCAGCTTCGGGGACTCGGCAGATACGCAGTATTTT
CASSFGDSADTQYF
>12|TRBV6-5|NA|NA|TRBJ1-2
TGTGCCAGCAGTTATGAGGGAAATGGCTACACCTTC
CASSYEGNGYTF
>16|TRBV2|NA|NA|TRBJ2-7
TGTGCCAGCATCGGGCTAGGGAGCACCTCTCTCTACGAGCAGTACTTC
CASIGLGSTSLYEQYF
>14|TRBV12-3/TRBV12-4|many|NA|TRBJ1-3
TGTGCCAGCAAAAATGTCGGGGTCGGAAACACCATATATTTT
CASKNVGVGNTIYF
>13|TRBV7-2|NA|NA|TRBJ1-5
TGTGCCAGCAGCTTAGGTGACGGACAGCCCCAGCATTTT
CASSLGDGQPQHF
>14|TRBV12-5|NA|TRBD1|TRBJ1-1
TGTGCTAGTTCCAGGTCAGGGGGGGATGCTGAAGCTTTCTTT
CASSRSGGDAEAFF
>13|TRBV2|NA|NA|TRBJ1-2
TGTGCCAGCGCGGAGTTCCCTGGCTATGGCTACACCTTC
CASAEFPGYGYTF
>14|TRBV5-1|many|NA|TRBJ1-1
TGCGCCAGCAGCTTGGACACCTTGGGGACTGAAGCTTTCTTT
CASSLDTLGTEAFF
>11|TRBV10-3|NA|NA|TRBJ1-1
TGTGCCATCATGGACAGTACTGAAGCTTTCTTT
CAIMDSTEAFF
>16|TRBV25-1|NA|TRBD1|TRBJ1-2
TGTGCCAGCAGTGTCGGGACAGGAGTAGGATCCTATGGCTACACCTTC
CASSVGTGVGSYGYTF
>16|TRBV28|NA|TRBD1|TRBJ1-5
TGTGCCAGCAGTCCGGGGACAGTGGGTAGCAATCAGCCCCAGCATTTT
CASSPGTVGSNQPQHF
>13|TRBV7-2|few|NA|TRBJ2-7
TGTGCCAGCAGCTTCTCGGAGGGATACGAGCAGTACTTC
CASSFSEGYEQYF
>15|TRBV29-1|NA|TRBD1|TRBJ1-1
TGCAGCGTTGATCACCCTACAGGGGGAGGATTCGGTGCTTTCTTT
CSVDHPTGGGFGAFF
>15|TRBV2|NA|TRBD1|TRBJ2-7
TGTGCCAGCTTCACTCGACAGGGGGGGGTCTACGAGCAGTACTTC
CASFTRQGGVYEQYF
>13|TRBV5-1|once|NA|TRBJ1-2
TGCGCCAGCAGCTTCACAGGGAAAAGTGGCTACACCTTC
CASSFTGKSGYTF
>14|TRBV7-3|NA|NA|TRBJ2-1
TGTGCCAGCAGCATCGACAGCTCGCCCAATGAGCAGTTCTTC
CASSIDSSPNEQFF
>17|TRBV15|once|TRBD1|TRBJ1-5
TGTGCCACCAGCAGAGGCGGGACAGGGGGCCGAAATCAGCCCCAGCATTTT
CATSRGGTGGRNQPQHF
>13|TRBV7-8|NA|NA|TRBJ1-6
TGTGCCAGCAGCTTCGAGTGGAATTCACCCCTCCACTTT
CASSFEWNSPLHF
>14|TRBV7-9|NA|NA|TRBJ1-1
TGTGCCAGCAGCTTAGCCCTAAGAGGGACTGAAGCTTTCTTT
CASSLALRGTEAFF
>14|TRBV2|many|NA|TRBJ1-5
TGTGCCAGGGGGACTGCTAATAGCAATCAGCCCCAGCATTTT
CARGTANSNQPQHF
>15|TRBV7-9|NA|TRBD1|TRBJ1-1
TGTGCCAGCAGCTTACAGGGGGGAGGCTACACTGAAGCTTTCTTT
CASSLQGGGYTEAFF
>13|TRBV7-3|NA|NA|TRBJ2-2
TGTGCCAGCAGCTCCCAATCCACCGGGGAGCTGTTTTTT
CASSSQSTGELFF